Listed below are T cell receptor beta chains from one sample, sequenced in a study of blood T cell repertoires in COVID-19. Here immunoSEQ multiplex PCR was the method, and the copy in TCRdb shows in-frame clones only, minus some. The table includes 70,000 to 75,000 clones, about 86% detected once. The sample consisted of peripheral blood. The source of these receptors is a man in his 70s with acute or convalescent COVID-19. Both conserved end residues are part of each CDR3. A D gene is named only where the DNA matches it firmly. Not all rows give a size; the values are once, few, many and, for expanded clones, a class.

v_call	cdr3_length	clone_size	j_call	d_call	cdr3_nt	cdr3_aa
TRBV19	16	NA	TRBJ2-5	NA	TGTGCCAGTAGCCCCACATCCCACAGGTTAGGGGAGACCCAGTACTTC	CASSPTSHRLGETQYF
TRBV5-1	15	NA	TRBJ2-2	NA	TGCGCCAGCAGTTTTGCCAGGGGAGACACCGGGGAGCTGTTTTTT	CASSFARGDTGELFF
TRBV4-2	20	NA	TRBJ2-3	NA	TGTGCCAGCAGCCTACGCGTGATGGACGGGAGATGGAATCGCACAGATACGCAGTATTTT	CASSLRVMDGRWNRTDTQYF
TRBV27	15	NA	TRBJ2-2	TRBD2	TGTGCCAGCGCACGACTAGCGGGAGGGCCCGGGGAGCTGTTTTTT	CASARLAGGPGELFF
TRBV10-3	15	NA	TRBJ2-5	NA	TGTGCCATCAGTGCGGAGGACCGAGGAGAAGAGACCCAGTACTTC	CAISAEDRGEETQYF
TRBV10-3	12	NA	TRBJ1-1	NA	TGTGCCATCAGTGCCAGGGGCACTGAAGCTTTCTTT	CAISARGTEAFF
TRBV30	13	NA	TRBJ1-1	TRBD1	TGTGCCTGGAAAACAGGGGGTACCACTGAAGCTTTCTTT	CAWKTGGTTEAFF
TRBV5-1	12	NA	TRBJ2-5	NA	TGCGCCAGCAGCCGGGGGAAGGAGACCCAGTACTTC	CASSRGKETQYF
TRBV5-6	15	NA	TRBJ2-3	NA	TGTGCCAGCAGCTTGGCTGGCGGGAGCACAGATACGCAGTATTTT	CASSLAGGSTDTQYF
TRBV11-3	15	NA	TRBJ2-1	TRBD2	TGTGCCAGCAGCTTAGGACTAGCGGGAGAGGGTGAGCAGTTCTTC	CASSLGLAGEGEQFF
TRBV5-1	21	NA	TRBJ1-5	TRBD1	TGCGCCAGCAGCCCCGGGTCCTTTACAGGGGCAACCCAGGATGGCAATCAGCCCCAGCATTTT	CASSPGSFTGATQDGNQPQHF
TRBV24-1	15	NA	TRBJ1-4	TRBD1	TGTGCCACCAGTGGGACAGGAACAACTAATGAAAAACTGTTTTTT	CATSGTGTTNEKLFF
TRBV4-2	17	NA	TRBJ2-1	TRBD2	TGTGCCAGCAGCCCGCTACCACTAGCGGGAGGGGGCAATGAGCAGTTCTTC	CASSPLPLAGGGNEQFF
TRBV5-1	12	NA	TRBJ2-3	NA	TGCGCCAGCAGCGCTAACACAGATACGCAGTATTTT	CASSANTDTQYF
TRBV10-1	16	NA	TRBJ2-1	NA	TGCGCCAGCAGTGACGGGAGCGGAAGCTCCTACAATGAGCAGTTCTTC	CASSDGSGSSYNEQFF
TRBV30	14	NA	TRBJ1-1	TRBD1	TGTGCCTGGAGTGTCTACAGGGGCTCGACTGAAGCTTTCTTT	CAWSVYRGSTEAFF
TRBV7-9	13	NA	TRBJ2-5	NA	TGTGCCAGCAATTATGGGGCAGAAGAGACCCAGTACTTC	CASNYGAEETQYF
TRBV7-3	19	NA	TRBJ2-2	TRBD2	TGTGCCAGCAGCCCAACGGGCGGACTAGCGGGAGTAAGGTCCGGGGAGCTGTTTTTT	CASSPTGGLAGVRSGELFF
TRBV29-1	13	NA	TRBJ2-2	NA	TGCAGCGTTCAAAGGGGACAAAGGGGGGAGCTGTTTTTT	CSVQRGQRGELFF
TRBV28	17	NA	TRBJ1-5	NA	TGTGCCAGCAGCAAACTGGGGGGGCGGATTAGCAATCAGCCCCAGCATTTT	CASSKLGGRISNQPQHF
TRBV7-2	16	NA	TRBJ2-7	TRBD2	TGTGCCAGCAGCGCTCGACCGGGACTAGCACCCTACGAGCAGTACTTC	CASSARPGLAPYEQYF
TRBV20-1	15	many	TRBJ2-3	TRBD2	TGCAGTGCTAGTCTAGGGACTAGCGGCACAGATACGCAGTATTTT	CSASLGTSGTDTQYF